The entry below gives a single T cell receptor beta chain sequence along with its context. This receptor's antigen is unknown. The record has no base qualities; no much larger clone is one base away. Receptor libraries were prepared by the immunoSEQ multiplex PCR assay. A mixture of 60 forward primers for TCR Vbeta segments and 13 reverse primers for TCR Jbeta segments was used in the multiplex PCR. Amplification of the CDR3 region of rearranged TCR beta genes was performed with a multiplex PCR assay on genomic DNA. The Illumina HiSeq System was used to sequence the amplified TCR beta libraries as 87-base-pair reads. On the authors' methods: A later analysis tallied around 87 million unique TCR beta chains across the approximately 670 repertoires, and around 10 million of those chains were shared by two or more donors. Raw reads were error-corrected and collapsed into unique sequences by a nearest-neighbor algorithm in which closely related sequences were merged to remove PCR and sequencing errors. CDR3 sequences were aligned to IMGT reference sequences to assign V, D and J gene segments. For a sequence to be retained, at least a six-nucleotide match to both a V gene segment and a J gene segment was required. A rearrangement counted as productive if the CDR3 had no stop codons and remained in frame with V and J, and every other rearrangement counted as non-productive. CDR3 was defined according to IMGT convention as the region running from the second conserved V-encoded cysteine to the conserved J-encoded phenylalanine. In an earlier analysis of more than 550 of the donors, sequences lacking an unambiguous match to a single V gene segment were excluded. In an earlier analysis of a few hundred of the donors, V segments were called functional above 56.7% productive rearrangements and were called segregating when the between-donor standard deviation exceeded 5%. A statistical classification framework was built for diagnosing cytomegalovirus status from the catalog of TCR beta chain sequences. In a later analysis, TCR nucleotide sequences were compared against IMGT/GENE-DB human TR gene sequences so that V and J genes could be assigned. In a later analysis, CDR3 sequences and most-parsimonious VDJ recombination scenarios were assigned using the TCRdist pipeline. In a later analysis, each TCR beta chain was defined by its CDR3 amino acid sequence together with its V-gene family, and reads lacking a unique V-gene family were excluded. In a later analysis, around 600 highly shared, low-generation-probability nucleotide sequences were removed to address suspected cross-contamination and a sequencing artifact. A later analysis calculated a clonal expansion index for each public chain from normalized within-repertoire ranks of inferred template counts. Generation probabilities in a later analysis came from a VDJ recombination model fitted to out-of-frame rearrangements, and those results were checked against IGoR. A later analysis scored TCR-TCR, TCR-HLA and TCR-CMV co-occurrence with hypergeometric tests, applying a repertoire-size bias correction to TCR pairs. A later analysis estimated false discovery rates by permuting HLA or CMV assignments 20 times. In a later analysis, co-occurring TCRs were grouped using DBSCAN, with TCRdist sequence similarity added in when clustering inside HLA-allele-positive subsets. Repertoires with fewer than 30,000 or more than 120,000 public chains, plus five repertoires with anomalous nucleotide sharing, were excluded from co-occurrence clustering. TCRdb limited this immuneACCESS table to in-frame rearrangements with V and J called. A share of clones is missing; checked studies link under half to unresolved V genes, and the rest is unexplained. V, J and clone size were drawn from that table, and D and trimming were deduced from the DNA. For this sample there are about 190,000 clones; around 79% appear just once. Clones ranked in the top ten supply 1.5% to 2% of the sample.

The data belong to a study of cytomegalovirus exposure and HLA in healthy donors (TCRdb year 2017). Regarding the research as a whole: An earlier analysis of several hundred of the donors reported about 260 Gb of sequence data and 95 million to 130 million unique TCR beta sequences obtained from approximately 180 million T cells. An early release that covered about 640 HLA-typed donors contained approximately 300 gigabases of sequencing data and 85 million to 100 million unique TCR sequences. Among the roughly 430 genotyped donors, around 79% belonged to the genetic ancestry cluster associated with self-reported Caucasian donors. The study aimed to test whether cataloging public T cell receptors could reveal signatures of past pathogen exposure. The study used immunosequencing to profile the T cell repertoires of several hundred subjects and linked those repertoires to cytomegalovirus serostatus. Along with the roughly 670-subject first cohort, a separate validation cohort of more than 90 different subjects was used. To predict cytomegalovirus infection status, the study combined high-throughput TCR immunosequencing, statistical association of individual TCRs with disease status, and machine learning. A later analysis re-examined previously published TCR beta repertoires from over 500 donors and added high-resolution HLA genotyping to investigate patterns of TCR occurrence. The later analysis used no new phenotypic data to find candidate immune exposures, relying instead on TCR beta sequences and their occurrence across donors. An earlier analysis of around 580 of the donors used high-throughput TCR beta sequencing to judge whether each TCR beta V gene segment behaved as functional or pseudogenic. Donor age, sex, ethnicity and CMV serostatus were compiled together with the repertoire data. In a later genetic analysis, genome-wide SNP genotypes for about three fifths of the roughly 670 donors were used, and that subset was treated as a discovery cohort. All discovery cohort repertoires had been generated on a single sequencing platform. Both class I and class II loci were covered by HLA typing, at four-digit resolution. Typing coverage differed by locus: A, B, C, DRB1 and DQB1 were typed in about 629-630 donors, DQA1 in approximately 520, DPA1 in 600 to 610, and DPB1 in 450 to 490. Four to six DR-DQ haplotypes were handled as single units for association and clustering, since linkage in the cohort was strong. Among 398 genotyped donors of the cohort, an average of approximately 240,000 unique TCR beta nucleotide sequences were sequenced per donor, roughly 18% of them non-productive.

V sheds 2 bases and J sheds 3 bases, leaving 6 bases between their ends. CDR1 and CDR2 were assigned from the germline V gene as MDHEN and SYDVKM. From the cysteine up to the phenylalanine, the CDR3 has a length of 13 residues. This entry keeps only the CDR3 DNA: 39 bases, framed from base 1. On the study overall, not on this receptor specifically: Cytomegalovirus status was reported to be diagnosed by the classifier with high specificity and sensitivity in both the original and validation cohorts. A later genetic analysis reported fewer N-insertions in productive TCRs among donors in an Asian-associated ancestry cluster than the roughly 670-donor mean. While some public TCRs were present in many individuals, most TCR sequences turned up only very rarely across donors. Because some donors lacked HLA typing at each locus, the association tests relied only on the typed subset. Strong co-occurrence of HLA alleles, especially DR and DQ, made assigning TCR associations to individual alleles difficult. At a false discovery rate of 0.05, a later analysis linked some 18,000 TCR beta sequences to specific HLA alleles. Only TCR beta chains were sequenced in this cohort, and the absence of alpha or paired-chain data limited detectable features. In a later analysis, HLA-associated TCR beta chains showed more clonal expansion and lower generation probabilities than non-associated chains that were equally common. In an earlier analysis of some 500 of the donors, most TCR beta V segments appeared in productive rearrangements about 90% or about 30% of the time, broadly matching IMGT annotations. Immune exposure information for the cohort was limited to CMV serostatus. Presence/absence analyses assumed roughly uniform sequencing depth across donors, an assumption that may not hold. Because counts were too low, more than 15 rarely observed V segments, including chromosome 9 orphons, were left out of the earlier analysis of over 550 of the donors. According to the authors, the approach could potentially be generalized to other disease states and immunological phenotypes. In a later analysis, most CMV-associated TCR beta chains were found to appear HLA-restricted, with HLA associations seemingly driven largely by CMV exposure. In a later analysis, TCR association rates were found to vary across HLA loci, with the most associated TCRs seen for DRB1 alleles and the fewest for HLA-C alleles. Because the 87-base-pair reads could not distinguish some IMGT-functional V segments, including TRBV6-2 and TRBV6-3, those segments were excluded. Correlated functional status among segregating V segments might be attributable to linkage disequilibrium, but an unknown experimental factor could not be ruled out. A further reported finding was that TCR beta sequences accurately predicted the HLA-A and HLA-B alleles for most subjects in the first cohort. According to a later analysis, parvovirus B19, influenza, CMV and Epstein-Barr virus appeared linked to several top co-occurrence clusters. A total of fewer than 200 TCR beta chains were listed by the study as associated with cytomegalovirus. A cluster of highly shared sequence variants was judged likely to represent a technical artifact of the sequencing pipeline. V-gene and J-gene trimming of TCR beta chains was associated with a missense DCLRE1C variant in a later genetic analysis, and the association was replicated in an independent cohort. A few of the identified cytomegalovirus-associated TCR beta chains were confirmed in vitro to be specific for cytomegalovirus antigens.

The cohort consisted of 666 healthy bone marrow donors. All cohort members were sampled while nominally healthy, although unrecorded immune exposures were likely present. The donor tested CMV seronegative, placing the donor among the 352 seronegative members of the cohort. Each donor provided a peripheral blood sample, and peripheral blood mononuclear cells were used for TCR beta sequencing. The Qiagen DNeasy Blood Extraction Kit was used to extract genomic DNA from the blood cell samples. The rearrangement combines TRBV28 with TRBJ2-3, with the D gene uncertain. The source material was PBMCs. This TCR came from a woman aged 18-35 years in good health and CMV-seronegative. This receptor carries the CDR3 CASSLIRTDTQYF. The DNA sequence is given as TGTGCCAGCAGTTTAATTCGTACAGATACGCAGTATTTT.